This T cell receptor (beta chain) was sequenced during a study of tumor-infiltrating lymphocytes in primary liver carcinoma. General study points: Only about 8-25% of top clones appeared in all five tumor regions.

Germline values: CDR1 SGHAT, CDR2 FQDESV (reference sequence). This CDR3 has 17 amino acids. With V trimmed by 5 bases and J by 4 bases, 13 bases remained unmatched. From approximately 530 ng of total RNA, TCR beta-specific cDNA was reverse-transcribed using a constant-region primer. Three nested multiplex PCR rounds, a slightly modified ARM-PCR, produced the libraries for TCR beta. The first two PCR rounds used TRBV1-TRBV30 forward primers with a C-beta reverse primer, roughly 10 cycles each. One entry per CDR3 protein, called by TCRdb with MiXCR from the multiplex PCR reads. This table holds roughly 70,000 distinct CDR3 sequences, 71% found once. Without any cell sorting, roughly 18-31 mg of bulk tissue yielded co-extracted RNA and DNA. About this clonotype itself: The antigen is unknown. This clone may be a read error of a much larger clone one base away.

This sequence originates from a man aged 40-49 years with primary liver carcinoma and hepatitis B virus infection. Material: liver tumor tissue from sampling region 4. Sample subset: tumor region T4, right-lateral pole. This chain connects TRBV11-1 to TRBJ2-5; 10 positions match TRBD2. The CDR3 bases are TGTGCCAGCAGCCCCACTATGACTAGCGGGTGTGGAGAGACCCAGTACTTC. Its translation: CASSPTMTSGCGETQYF.